Listed below are T cell receptor beta chains from one sample, sequenced in a study of CD8+ T cells in alopecia areata. The assay was immunoSEQ multiplex PCR, and TCRdb's table has in-frame clones only and misses some. The sample includes around 200,000 clones, 58% of them seen just once. The input for sequencing was CD8+ T cells sorted from blood, taken at week 24, from a patient treated with tofacitinib. The source of these receptors is a human donor with alopecia areata. The CDR3 runs from the conserved cysteine through the conserved F or W. D genes are given only for firm matches. Part of the rows lack a size; the others show once, few, many or a class for expanded clones.

NA	NA	TRBV6-5	TRBJ2-1	CASVSGGEQFF	TGTGCCAGCGTTTCAGGAGGTGAGCAGTTCTTC
few	NA	TRBV9	TRBJ1-2	CASSVAEVPYGYTF	TGTGCCAGCAGCGTTGCAGAGGTCCCCTATGGCTACACCTTC
NA	NA	TRBV7-9	TRBJ1-2	CASSSTEWGEYGYTF	TGTGCCAGCAGCTCAACCGAGTGGGGGGAGTATGGCTACACCTTC
once	TRBD1	TRBV19	TRBJ1-2	CASRSARDRADYGYTF	TGTGCCAGTAGAAGTGCCCGGGACAGGGCAGACTATGGCTACACCTTC
few	NA	TRBV6-6	TRBJ2-7	CASTPSGGPGGQYF	TGTGCCAGCACCCCTTCGGGGGGCCCTGGCGGGCAGTACTTC
few	TRBD2	TRBV4-2	TRBJ2-1	CASSQVASGGSPNQVEQFF	TGTGCCAGCAGCCAAGTCGCTAGCGGGGGGTCCCCTAATCAGGTTGAGCAGTTCTTC
NA	NA	TRBV27	TRBJ2-3	CASSLPRSSDTQYF	TGTGCCAGCAGTTTGCCCCGTTCCAGCGATACGCAGTATTTT
few	NA	TRBV29-1	TRBJ2-7	CSVAGTYPYEQYF	TGCAGCGTCGCCGGGACCTATCCCTACGAGCAGTACTTC
few	NA	TRBV11-2	TRBJ1-1	CASSLGQDLEAFF	TGTGCCAGCAGCTTAGGGCAGGATCTTGAAGCTTTCTTT
NA	TRBD1	TRBV5-6	TRBJ2-7	CASNHGDRGLPYEQYF	TGTGCCAGCAACCACGGAGACAGGGGCCTTCCCTACGAGCAGTACTTC
once	NA	TRBV5-1	TRBJ2-7	CASSGAYEQYF	TGCGCCAGCAGCGGAGCCTACGAGCAGTACTTC
NA	NA	TRBV2	TRBJ2-5	CATLTARSRAQYF	TGTGCCACCCTTACGGCGCGGAGTAGAGCCCAGTACTTC
NA	TRBD1	TRBV13	TRBJ2-5	CASSLGDRGETQYF	TGTGCCAGCAGCTTAGGGGACAGGGGGGAGACCCAGTACTTC
NA	NA	TRBV7-6	TRBJ1-4	CASSLGSGAAKLFF	TGTGCCAGCAGCTTAGGGTCCGGGGCGGCGAAACTGTTTTTT
few	NA	TRBV7-9	TRBJ2-1	CASIRDGYHEQFF	TGTGCCAGCATCCGAGACGGGTACCATGAGCAGTTCTTC
NA	NA	TRBV20-1	TRBJ1-2	CSAPQSYGYTF	TGCAGTGCTCCTCAATCGTATGGCTACACCTTC
NA	NA	TRBV7-9	TRBJ2-7	CATRGGDRDQNYEQYF	TGTGCCACCAGAGGGGGGGACCGGGACCAAAACTACGAGCAGTACTTC
few	NA	TRBV9	TRBJ1-6	CASSVDDMGRYNSPLHF	TGTGCCAGCAGCGTAGATGATATGGGCAGATATAATTCACCCCTCCACTTT
NA	TRBD2	TRBV6-4	TRBJ2-3	CASSLSGGADTQYF	TGTGCCAGCAGCCTTAGCGGGGGAGCAGATACGCAGTATTTT
NA	NA	TRBV5-6	TRBJ1-5	CASSLGNQPQHF	TGTGCCAGCAGCTTAGGCAATCAGCCCCAGCATTTT
NA	NA	TRBV2	TRBJ1-2	CASGYPTQDGYTF	TGTGCCAGCGGCTACCCAACTCAGGATGGCTACACCTTC
NA	NA	TRBV12-5	TRBJ1-5	CASGSQGVKPQHF	TGTGCTAGTGGTTCTCAGGGAGTAAAGCCCCAGCATTTT
NA	NA	TRBV30	TRBJ1-2	CAWRGGIYGYTF	TGTGCCTGGAGGGGGGGTATCTATGGCTACACCTTC
once	NA	TRBV18	TRBJ2-7	CASSPERYEQYF	TGTGCCAGCTCGCCCGAGCGCTACGAGCAGTACTTC
NA	NA	TRBV4-2	TRBJ2-1	CASSPSSGNTGNNEQFF	TGTGCCAGCAGCCCATCCAGCGGTAACACGGGAAACAATGAGCAGTTCTTC
NA	TRBD1	TRBV29-1	TRBJ2-7	CSVGQGAREQYF	TGCAGCGTTGGGCAGGGGGCTCGGGAGCAGTACTTC
NA	NA	TRBV7-8	TRBJ2-7	CASSLPERTPYEQYF	TGTGCCAGCAGCCTCCCGGAGAGGACCCCCTACGAGCAGTACTTC
once	NA	TRBV27	TRBJ2-1	CASSSEGSGYNEQFF	TGTGCCAGCAGTTCAGAGGGGTCAGGCTACAATGAGCAGTTCTTC
few	NA	TRBV29-1	TRBJ1-2	CSVPAPEGRTF	TGCAGCGTTCCGGCCCCTGAGGGGCGGACCTTC
NA	NA	TRBV5-6	TRBJ1-2	CASSLENYGYTF	TGTGCCAGCAGCTTGGAGAACTATGGCTACACCTTC
NA	NA	TRBV7-6	TRBJ1-6	CASSLKQGVSYNSPLHF	TGTGCCAGCAGCTTGAAACAGGGCGTCTCCTATAATTCACCCCTCCACTTT
NA	NA	TRBV25-1	TRBJ2-2	CASSELGGGRYTGELFF	TGTGCCAGCAGTGAACTTGGCGGGGGCAGGTACACCGGGGAGCTGTTTTTT
NA	NA	TRBV29-1	TRBJ1-5	CSAGRENQPQHF	TGCAGCGCCGGACGGGAAAATCAGCCCCAGCATTTT
NA	TRBD2	TRBV6-1	TRBJ2-5	CASSDVAGETQYF	TGTGCCAGCAGTGACGTAGCGGGAGAGACCCAGTACTTC
NA	NA	TRBV7-9	TRBJ2-3	CASSTSQGSSTDTQYF	TGTGCCAGCAGCACCAGCCAGGGAAGCTCTACAGATACGCAGTATTTT
NA	NA	TRBV6-6	TRBJ2-3	CATWQDTDTQYF	TGTGCCACTTGGCAGGACACAGATACGCAGTATTTT
NA	NA	TRBV27	TRBJ2-2	CASSLGGTGELFF	TGTGCCAGCAGTTTAGGGGGAACCGGGGAGCTGTTTTTT
NA	NA	TRBV6-5	TRBJ1-1	CASSPSGGGGTEAFF	TGTGCCAGCAGTCCCTCGGGGGGCGGCGGCACTGAAGCTTTCTTT
once	NA	TRBV13	TRBJ2-3	CASSLAGQRTDTQYF	TGTGCCAGCAGCTTAGCCGGACAGCGCACAGATACGCAGTATTTT
NA	TRBD1	TRBV5-1	TRBJ2-5	CASSSKIGEGGRETQYF	TGCGCCAGCAGCTCAAAAATAGGTGAAGGGGGCCGAGAGACCCAGTACTTC
NA	TRBD1	TRBV19	TRBJ1-1	CASRKIRDRMNTEAFF	TGTGCCAGTAGGAAGATCCGGGACAGGATGAACACTGAAGCTTTCTTT